The sequence of this T cell receptor (beta chain) was determined in a study of cytomegalovirus exposure and HLA in healthy donors. Study observations and caveats: While the bulk of TCR sequences proved rare, some public TCRs turned up in many donors.

The CDR3 spans 17 residues. V dropped 0 bases and J dropped 8; count of bases not matched to a gene: 9. Germline V lookup: CDR1 LGHNA, CDR2 YNFKEQ. A word on this clone: The antigen remains undetermined.

13 Jbeta primers and 60 Vbeta primers were used for the PCR. Some clones are missing from TCRdb's copy, which holds only in-frame ones; the method was immunoSEQ multiplex PCR. The sample data list roughly 120,000 clones. The donors comprised healthy bone marrow donors. The V and J genes are TRBV4-2 and TRBJ2-2; TRBD2 aligns across 10 bases. The TCR was taken from a man younger than 35 in good health and CMV-seronegative. Sequencing used PBMCs. This CDR3 reads CASSQESSGGARGELFF. In DNA, the CDR3 is TGTGCCAGCAGCCAAGAATCAAGCGGGGGGGCTCGGGGGGAGCTGTTTTTT.